The subject of this entry is one T cell receptor (beta chain). The sample is drawn from a study of cytomegalovirus exposure and HLA in healthy donors. 60 Vbeta and 13 Jbeta primers were used in PCR. The data were produced by immunoSEQ multiplex PCR, yet TCRdb's version contains in-frame clones alone and is incomplete. The sample contains roughly 190,000 clones, around 87% of which appear only once. This CDR3 is 16 amino acids long. V was trimmed by 3 bases and J by 4 bases, leaving 17 bases between them. Germline loops: CDR1 SGDLS, CDR2 YYNGEE. The source is a young man in good health and CMV-seronegative. The sequencing input was PBMCs. The chain has TRBV9 and TRBJ1-3; no reliable D call. The CDR3 is CASSGSGRGKGNTIYF. CDR3 bases: TGTGCCAGCAGCGGCTCAGGACGGGGAAAGGGAAACACCATATATTTT.